The 23 T cell receptor beta chains below all came from one sample that was sequenced in a study of response to subunit inactivated influenza vaccine (dated by TCRdb to 2017 to 2018). The library was built by means of RT-PCR. TCRdb records Illumina HiSeq 2500 as the sequencer. The public reads were reanalyzed by TCRdb: fastp trimming at Q25, MiXCR alignment, in-frame beta chains only. Here each entry gathers all rows of one CDR3 protein and keeps the most common genes and DNA. The sample yields approximately 500,000 distinct CDR3 sequences; 13% were counted once. The ten largest account for around 13% of the sample. Interpreted using the paper, the time point label stands for: around 47 days after influenza vaccine administration. The sequences come from PBMCs from blood, collected about 6 weeks after vaccination. These receptors originate from a man aged 50 or older who received an inactivated influenza vaccine. Donor details come from another sample of the same person, matched by shared clones.

The J gene is TRBJ2-3, the V gene TRBV4-3; the D is unclear. CDR1 and CDR2 (germline): LGHNA, YSLEER. V lost 4 bases, J lost 0 bases, and 8 bases lay in between. The CDR3 has 14 residues. The CDR3 coding sequence is TGCGCCAGCAGCCCCCAGGAAAGCACAGATACGCAGTATTTT. Its translation: CASSPQESTDTQYF.

This rearrangement joins TRBV28 to TRBJ2-5; D not resolved. This CDR3 has 13 amino acids. Trimming took off 3 bases at V and 7 bases at J, with 12 bases between the two ends. The germline CDR1 and CDR2 sequences are MDHEN and SYDVKM. Here the CDR3 DNA reads TGTGCCAGCAGTTTCCAAGGAGCCAGGACCCAGTACTTC. Its protein product is CASSFQGARTQYF.

Many counts were recorded for this clonotype. The chain is built from TRBV20-1 and TRBJ2-5; TRBD1 is a possible D gene (5 bases). Between the trimmed V and J ends, which lost 3 bases and 5 bases, there was a span of 16 bases. The CDR3 length is 14 residues. CDR1 and CDR2 (germline): DFQATT, SNEGSKA (reference sequence). CDR3 coding DNA: TGCAGTGCTAGTCCCAGGGCCCGAGTCGAGACCCAGTACTTC. Translating gives CSASPRARVETQYF.

This clonotype turned up a few times. The chain combines TRBV6-4 with TRBJ2-1; D possibly uses TRBD1 or TRBD2 (5 bases each). The CDR3 is 12 residues long. V gave up 2 bases and J gave up 7 bases, with 6 bases separating them. The germline V gene encodes CDR1 MRHNA and CDR2 SNTAGT. CDR3 sequence (DNA): TGTGCCAGCAGTGACGAGGGGAATGAGCAGTTCTTC. Its translation: CASSDEGNEQFF.

V and J are TRBV30 and TRBJ2-3; 8 nucleotides line up with TRBD1. CDR1 and CDR2 from the germline V gene are GTSNPN and SVGIG (reference sequence). V shed 4 bases and J 4 bases; nucleotides not matched to a gene: 4. The CDR3 contains 13 residues. The CDR3 bases are TGTGCCTGGATGCAGGGGGCCCCAGATACGCAGTATTTT. It is translated as CAWMQGAPDTQYF.

This clonotype was counted a few times. V gene TRBV12-3 or TRBV12-4 combines with J gene TRBJ2-4; 13 bases are a match to TRBD2. This CDR3 spans 15 amino acids. The J segment lost 6 bases and the V segment lost 5 bases, leaving 4 bases of the junction unmatched. The CDR3 DNA is TGTGCCAGCAGTCCTCGGACTAGCGGGGGAAACATTCAGTACTTC. Its translation: CASSPRTSGGNIQYF.

The CDR3 region is CATSDGQGLLAKNIQYF. CDR3 bases: TGTGCCACCAGTGATGGCCAGGGCCTCCTAGCCAAAAACATTCAGTACTTC. The V gene is TRBV24-1, the J gene TRBJ2-4; TRBD1 is a possible D gene (5 bases). The CDR3 sequence is 17 residues long. Trimming stripped 3 bases from V and 0 bases from J, with 14 bases between. Germline V lookup: CDR1 KGHDR, CDR2 SFDVKD.

V and J are TRBV20-1 and TRBJ2-7, with unresolved D. V dropped 2 bases and J dropped 3 bases, with 11 bases sitting between them. Germline values: CDR1 DFQATT, CDR2 SNEGSKA (reference sequence). This CDR3 contains 13 residues. The CDR3 region is CSARMTQSYEQYF. As DNA, the CDR3 is TGCAGTGCTAGAATGACCCAGAGCTACGAGCAGTACTTC.

This clonotype showed up many times. The chain links TRBV7-2 to TRBJ1-2, with D uncertain. CDR1 and CDR2 (germline): SGHTA, FQGNSA. The V and J ends lost 6 bases and 2 bases respectively, with 10 bases between them. The CDR3 sequence is 13 residues long. The CDR3 region is CASSRDGNYGYTF. CDR3 coding DNA: TGTGCCAGCAGTCGAGACGGCAACTATGGCTACACCTTC. Full variable domain (rest looked up from reference TRBV7-2 and TRBJ1-2): GAGVSQSPSNKVTEKGKDVELRCDPISGHTALYWYRQSLGQGLEFLIYFQGNSAPDKSGLPSDRFSAERTGGSVSTLTIQRTQQEDSAVYLCASSRDGNYGYTFGSGTRLTVV.

J is TRBJ1-2 and V is TRBV12-5, with D possibly TRBD1 on 6 matching bases. The V end was cut by 1 base, the J end by 4 bases, with 10 bases between. Germline V gives CDR1 LGHNT, CDR2 FRNRAP. The CDR3 extends over 14 amino acids. In DNA, the CDR3 is TGTGCTAGTGGTTTGGGGACAGACCTCTATGGCTACACCTTC. It translates to CASGLGTDLYGYTF.

V usage is TRBV10-3 and J usage is TRBJ2-7; D not certain. V was trimmed by 2 bases and J by 3 bases, leaving 2 bases between them. Germline CDR1 and CDR2: ENHRY and SYGVKD. The CDR3 length is 11 residues. This CDR3 is CAISENYEQYF. CDR3 in DNA: TGTGCCATCAGTGAGAACTACGAGCAGTACTTC.

The chain joins TRBV5-1 to TRBJ2-2, with TRBD1 matching 8 bases. CDR3 size: 14 residues. Per the germline V gene, CDR1 is SGHRS and CDR2 is YFSETQ. The J segment lost 6 bases and the V segment lost 6 bases, leaving 7 bases of the junction unmatched. The CDR3 coding sequence is TGCGCCAGCATGGACAGGGTCAACCCCGGGGAGCTGTTTTTT. Translating it yields CASMDRVNPGELFF.

This clonotype was detected only a few times. This chain uses TRBV15 with TRBJ1-1; D uncertain. Per germline, CDR1 LNHNV and CDR2 YYDKDF (reference sequence). The CDR3 has 14 residues. The V gene lost 1 base and the J gene lost 1 base, with 7 bases spanning the gap. The CDR3 DNA reads as TGTGCCACCAGCAGAGTATCTGCGAACACTGAAGCTTTCTTT. Amino acids: CATSRVSANTEAFF. The variable domain in full, with the rest retrieved from reference TRBV15 and TRBJ1-1, is DAMVIQNPRYQVTQFGKPVTLSCSQTLNHNVMYWYQQKSSQAPKLLFHYYDKDFNNEADTPDNFQSRRPNTSFCFLDIRSPGLGDTAMYLCATSRVSANTEAFFGQGTRLTVV.

Only a few counts were recorded for this clonotype. CDR3 loop: CAISGTGERQPQHF. In DNA form, the CDR3 reads TGTGCCATCAGTGGGACAGGGGAGAGACAGCCCCAGCATTTT. The V and J genes are TRBV10-3 and TRBJ1-5; 9 positions agree with TRBD1. The V gene end was trimmed by 4 bases and the J gene end by 7 bases; junction bases not matched to a gene: 5. From germline, CDR1 is ENHRY and CDR2 SYGVKD. CDR3 length: 14 residues.

Of note for this clonotype: One end of the junction does not line up with germline, which may come from a read error. The DNA for the CDR3 is TGTTCCAGCTCACCACGGTCCCTAGGGGGTTCCTACGAGCAGTACTTC. Translating gives CSSSPRSLGGSYEQYF. The rearrangement uses TRBV18 and TRBJ2-7; tentative D call: TRBD1 (6 bases). The germline gives CDR1 KGHSH, CDR2 LQKENI. The CDR3 sequence is 16 residues long. Based on the CDR3 plus reference TRBV18 and TRBJ2-7, the full variable domain is NAGVMQNPRHLVRRRGQEARLRCSPMKGHSHVYWYRQLPEEGLKFMVYLQKENIIDESGMPKERFSAEFPKEGPSILRIQQVVRGDSAAYFCSSSPRSLGGSYEQYFGPGTRLTVT.

V is TRBV13 and J is TRBJ2-1, with D hard to call. V was trimmed by 5 bases and J by 0 bases, leaving 20 bases between them. CDR1 and CDR2 (germline): PRHDT, FYEKMQ (reference sequence). This CDR3 has 18 residues. The CDR3 here is CASSPALARGYSYNEQFF. The CDR3 DNA follows: TGTGCCAGCAGCCCCGCGCTCGCGAGAGGTTACTCCTACAATGAGCAGTTCTTC.

The chain links TRBV6-1 to TRBJ1-5; possible D gene TRBD1, 6 bases. From germline, CDR1 is MNHNS and CDR2 SASEGT. CDR3 length: 14 amino acids. V shed 10 bases and J shed 0 bases, with 13 bases lying between them. CDR3 DNA: TGTGCCACGGGGGGCCTTTATAGCAATCAGCCCCAGCATTTT. Its protein product is CATGGLYSNQPQHF.

This clonotype was observed a few times. Written as DNA, the CDR3 is TGCGCCAGCAGCTCGCCGGGACTCGGCTATGGGGCCAATGAGCAGTTCTTC. It is translated as CASSSPGLGYGANEQFF. This chain joins TRBV5-1 and TRBJ2-1, with TRBD2 as a possible D gene (6 bases). There are 17 residues in the CDR3. Trimming shortened V by 3 bases and J by 6 bases, and 22 bases separated the two germline ends. CDR1 is SGHRS, CDR2 YFSETQ, per germline. Filled out from reference TRBV5-1 and TRBJ2-1, the complete variable domain reads KAGVTQTPRYLIKTRGQQVTLSCSPISGHRSVSWYQQTPGQGLQFLFEYFSETQRNKGNFPGRFSGRQFSNSRSEMNVSTLELGDSALYLCASSSPGLGYGANEQFFGPGTRLTVL.

This clonotype was counted only a few times. The chain has TRBV7-9 and TRBJ2-1; 11 bases are shared with TRBD2. Germline V gene lookup returns CDR1 SEHNR and CDR2 FQNEAQ (reference sequence). Trimming cost V 1 base and J 9 bases; bases outside gene matches: 5. The CDR3 length is 15 residues. The CDR3 sequence: CASSLETSGSPEQFF. As DNA, the CDR3 is TGTGCCAGCAGCTTAGAAACTAGCGGGAGTCCTGAGCAGTTCTTC.

The table lists this clonotype with many counts. The chain carries TRBV5-4 and TRBJ2-2, with TRBD2 matching over 11 bases. The CDR3 covers 16 residues. Germline V CDR1 and CDR2: SGHNT, YYREEE (reference sequence). The V gene end was trimmed by 0 bases and the J gene end by 6 bases; junction bases not matched to a gene: 4. DNA of the CDR3: TGTGCCAGCAGCTTGGACCTAGCGGGAGGCGCCGGGGAGCTGTTTTTT. Its translation: CASSLDLAGGAGELFF.

For the CDR3, the DNA is TGTGCCAGCAGTTACCTTGACAGGGGCGTCTACGAGCAGTACTTC. Its translation is CASSYLDRGVYEQYF. The V call is TRBV6-5, the J call TRBJ2-7; 8 bases line up with TRBD1. This CDR3 contains 15 residues. Germline assignment: CDR1 MNHEY and CDR2 SVGAGI. The junction had 6 bases not matched to a gene; V was cut back by 2 bases and J by 3 bases.

The rearrangement links TRBV24-1 to TRBJ1-4, with a tentative D call TRBD1 (6 bases). Trimming pared 2 bases from V and 6 bases from J, leaving 12 bases between. Germline CDR1 and CDR2: KGHDR and SFDVKD. This CDR3 comprises 15 residues. CDR3 in amino acids: CATSDSGQGYEKLFF. CDR3 in DNA: TGTGCCACCAGTGATTCGGGACAAGGCTATGAAAAACTGTTTTTT.

The V call is TRBV6-2 or TRBV6-3, the J call TRBJ2-3; 9 positions agree with TRBD2. The CDR3 sequence is 20 residues long. CDR1 is MNHEY and CDR2 is SVGEGT in the germline V gene. The V and J ends lost 0 bases and 0 bases, in that order; junction bases with no gene match: 13. Here the CDR3 reads CASSYSKFGSSGKSTDTQYF. The CDR3 DNA reads as TGTGCCAGCAGTTACTCGAAGTTCGGGTCTAGCGGGAAAAGCACAGATACGCAGTATTTT.